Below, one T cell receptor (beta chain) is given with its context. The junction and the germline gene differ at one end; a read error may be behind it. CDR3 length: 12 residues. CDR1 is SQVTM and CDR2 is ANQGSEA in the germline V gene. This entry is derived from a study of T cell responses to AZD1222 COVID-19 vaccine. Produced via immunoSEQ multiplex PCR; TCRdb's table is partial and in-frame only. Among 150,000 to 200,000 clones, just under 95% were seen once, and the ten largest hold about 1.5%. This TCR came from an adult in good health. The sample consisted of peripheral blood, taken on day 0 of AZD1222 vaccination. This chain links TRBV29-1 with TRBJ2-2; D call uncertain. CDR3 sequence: CSVGQNPGELFF. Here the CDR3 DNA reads TGCAGCGTTGGGCAGAACCCCGGGGAGCTGTTTTTT.